This record looks at one TCR beta chain sequence and its context. Its specificity is not known. These data originate in a study of cytomegalovirus exposure and HLA in healthy donors. Study results and caveats: A later analysis reported that several of the most significant clusters appeared to be linked to common viral pathogens, among them Epstein-Barr virus. Reportedly, diagnosis of cytomegalovirus status by the classifier showed high specificity and sensitivity.

The PCR had 60 Vbeta and 13 Jbeta primers. Profiled with immunoSEQ multiplex PCR; TCRdb holds only in-frame clones, not every one. This table has 100,000 to 150,000 clones, around 78% appearing once. Trimming removed 6 bases at V and 5 bases at J, with 23 bases between. Germline V gene data show CDR1 as MNHNY and CDR2 as SVGAGI (reference sequence). The CDR3 has 16 residues. The material sequenced was PBMCs. This chain links TRBV6-6 with TRBJ2-7; D perhaps matches TRBD1 (6 bases). The TCR originated in a woman in her forties or fifties in good health and CMV-seronegative. This CDR3 is CASSPLGRGLSHEQYV. The CDR3 nucleotides are TGTGCCAGCAGCCCCTTGGGCAGGGGCCTTTCTCACGAGCAGTACGTC.